The sample holds one count of the clone carrying this TCR beta chain. CDR3 size: 15 residues. Germline V lookup: CDR1 MGHRA, CDR2 YSYEKL. The ends lost 1 base at V and 3 bases at J; junction bases unmatched: 4. The data derive from a study of shared T cell receptors in the human thymus. This table comes from immunoSEQ multiplex PCR, and its TCRdb copy is limited to in-frame clones, with some not included. The sample holds hundreds of thousands of clones, more than 85% seen once. The specimen was thymocytes. The sequence was collected from a human donor. The chain employs TRBV4-1 and TRBJ2-7; 9 bases line up with TRBD2. CDR3 nucleotide sequence: TGCGCCAGCAGCCAAGCGACTAGCGGCGACTACGAGCAGTACTTC. Translation gives CASSQATSGDYEQYF.